This T cell receptor beta chain was identified in a study of T cells in Graves' hyperthyroidism and ophthalmopathy. Study-wide background: The blood sample was taken at first diagnosis, before treatment began.

The germline gives CDR1 MNHNS, CDR2 SASEGT. The V end lost 2 bases, the J end lost 6 bases, and 19 bases lay between the germline ends. This CDR3 comprises 16 residues. Each 10 ml fresh peripheral blood draw supplied the PBMCs. This clonotype was counted ten times or more. What was amplified from RNA transcripts were TCR beta CDR3 regions. Initially, a first-round RT-PCR of the TCR CDR3 employed the HTBI primer set. Via MiXCR, TCRdb re-called the multiplex PCR reads, giving one row per CDR3 protein. The table shows some 690,000 distinct CDR3 sequences, with roughly a sixth occurring only once. The TCR originated in a man in his fifties or sixties with Graves' hyperthyroidism. The chain carries TRBV6-1 and TRBJ1-2; D possibly corresponds to TRBD1 (5 bases). Specimen: blood. CDR3 sequence: CASSEWGELVGDGYTF. Written as DNA, the CDR3 is TGTGCCAGCAGTGAATGGGGGGAACTCGTCGGCGATGGCTACACCTTC.